This T cell receptor beta chain was found in a study of vaccination and CD4 T cells after COVID-19. V lost 2 bases and J 8 bases, leaving 17 bases between the germline ends. CDR1 and CDR2 (germline): SGHDT, YYEEEE. The CDR3 extends over 15 amino acids. Treatment of the sample: approximately 10-day PBMC culture with coronavirus spike peptide pools or control peptides (ViraFEST assay). This clonotype was counted a single time. The antigen remains unidentified. The Oncomine TCR Beta short-read assay was applied to DNA of cultured CD4+ T cells. TCRdb reanalysed the PCR reads using MiXCR and keeps one entry per CDR3 protein. The sample holds 13,000 or so distinct CDR3 sequences, 27% seen once.

The V call is TRBV5-6, the J call TRBJ1-5; a weak D match, TRBD1 (6 bases). The TCR comes from a human donor who had recovered from COVID-19. Sequences were obtained from CD4+ T cells from blood, cultured in vitro. CDR3 sequence reads: CASSFRYRAQEPQHF. In DNA, the CDR3 is TGTGCCAGCAGCTTTAGGTACAGGGCCCAGGAGCCCCAGCATTTT. The variable domain in full, completed from reference TRBV5-6 and TRBJ1-5, reads DAGVTQSPTHLIKTRGQQVTLRCSPKSGHDTVSWYQQALGQGPQFIFQYYEEEERQRGNFPDRFSGHQFPNYSSELNVNALLLGDSALYLCASSFRYRAQEPQHFGDGTRLSIL.